This T cell receptor (beta chain) was sequenced for a study of neoadjuvant nivolumab and ipilimumab in lung cancer. Germline loops: CDR1 LNHNV, CDR2 YYDKDF (reference sequence). V was shortened by 10 bases and J by 0 bases, with 9 bases between the two germline ends. This CDR3 is 13 amino acids long. Some clones are missing from TCRdb's copy, which holds only in-frame ones; the method was immunoSEQ multiplex PCR. The table records around 21,000 clones, less than 85% of them present only once. The J gene is TRBJ1-4, the V gene TRBV15; D gene ambiguous. The receptor was isolated from an adult with non-small cell lung cancer. Here the sequenced sample was peripheral blood, taken before neoadjuvant nivolumab, alone or with ipilimumab. The CDR3 nucleotides read TGTGCCAGCAGACGTGCAACTAATGAAAAACTGTTTTTT. Protein product: CASRRATNEKLFF.